This T cell receptor beta chain was identified in a study of T-cell reconstitution after alpha-beta-depleted transplantation in children. Trimming removed 3 bases at V and 1 base at J, with 9 bases between. The CDR3 extends over 14 amino acids. CDR1 and CDR2 from the germline V gene are SEHNR and FQNEAQ (reference sequence). Researchers prepared the TCRbeta library using unique molecular identifiers, the study reports. TCRdb re-called the PCR reads with MiXCR, one entry per CDR3 protein. The sample carries some 390,000 distinct CDR3 sequences, roughly 20% recorded once. The genes are TRBV7-9 and TRBJ1-1; D not resolved. The sample here was PBMCs from the stem cell graft donor, taken from the stem cell graft. The receptor was derived from a human donor who donated a stem cell graft to a child with acute myeloid leukemia. The CDR3 nucleotides read TGTGCCAGCAGCTTGAGTGGATGGAACACTGAAGCTTTCTTT. Translated: CASSLSGWNTEAFF.